Listed below are T cell receptor beta chains from one sample, sequenced in a study of early T cells in non-severe SARS-CoV-2 infection. TCRdb fed the 5' RACE reads into MiXCR, producing one record per CDR3 protein. Here the sample spans about 70,000 distinct CDR3 sequences, 8% to 10% being singletons. The specimen comprised whole blood, sampled at baseline. These receptors were collected from an adult who was a healthcare worker with PCR-confirmed SARS-CoV-2 infection or an uninfected control (not recorded which). Each CDR3 is given with its conserved first and last residue. The order of the fields is J gene, CDR3 length, D gene, V gene, clone size, CDR3 protein, CDR3 DNA. A D gene is named only where the DNA matches it firmly. Not all rows give a size; the values are once, few, many and, for expanded clones, a class.

>TRBJ1-5|13|.|TRBV29-1|many
CSALTPNDQPQHF
TGCAGCGCTCTGACACCGAATGATCAGCCCCAGCATTTT
>TRBJ2-1|15|.|TRBV6-6|many
CASDWVDLSNGEQFF
TGTGCCAGCGACTGGGTTGACCTAAGTAATGGTGAGCAGTTCTTC
>TRBJ2-7|13|.|TRBV10-3|.
CAIMFEGLYEQYF
TGTGCCATCATGTTCGAGGGCTTGTACGAGCAGTACTTC
>TRBJ1-3|14|.|TRBV11-1|few
CASSLPGPGNTIYF
TGTGCCAGCAGCTTACCGGGACCTGGAAACACCATATATTTT
>TRBJ2-1|15|TRBD2|TRBV7-8|.
CASSLGASGIGEQFF
TGTGCCAGCAGCTTAGGTGCTAGCGGGATCGGAGAGCAGTTCTTC
>TRBJ2-6|15|.|TRBV7-2|many
CASSPTFSGANVLTF
TGTGCCAGCAGTCCTACTTTCTCTGGGGCCAACGTCCTGACTTTC
>TRBJ1-1|14|TRBD1|TRBV28|.
CASSPGGGRTEAFF
TGTGCCAGCAGTCCAGGGGGCGGAAGGACTGAAGCTTTCTTT
>TRBJ2-2|12|.|TRBV25-1|many
CASRGVTGELFF
TGTGCCAGCAGAGGGGTTACCGGGGAGCTGTTTTTT
>TRBJ2-1|16|.|TRBV29-1|many
CSVEDRGIGVFAEQFF
TGCAGCGTTGAAGATCGGGGTATAGGAGTCTTCGCTGAGCAGTTCTTC
>TRBJ1-2|14|TRBD1|TRBV27|many
CASSRRDSDYGYTF
TGTGCCAGCAGTCGGCGGGACAGCGACTATGGCTACACCTTC
>TRBJ2-2|13|TRBD1|TRBV28|few
CAIRQGATGELFF
TGTGCCATAAGACAGGGGGCGACCGGGGAGCTGTTTTTT
>TRBJ2-7|13|.|TRBV21-1|.
CASSKARSYEQYF
TGTGCCAGCAGCAAAGCTCGTTCCTACGAGCAGTACTTC
>TRBJ2-3|18|.|TRBV7-2|many
CASSSQGRGHRGTDTQYF
TGTGCCAGCAGCTCCCAGGGCAGGGGCCACCGGGGCACAGATACGCAGTATTTT
>TRBJ1-6|14|.|TRBV12-3/TRBV12-4|.
CASSPTARDSPLHF
TGTGCCAGCAGCCCTACCGCCAGGGATTCACCCCTCCACTTT
>TRBJ2-2|15|.|TRBV7-3|.
CASSLDGGRTGELFF
TGTGCCAGCAGCTTAGACGGAGGACGCACCGGGGAGCTGTTTTTT
>TRBJ2-5|17|TRBD2|TRBV6-5|.
CASSRTGTSVLRETQYF
TGTGCCAGCAGTAGAACCGGGACTAGCGTACTCCGAGAGACCCAGTACTTC
>TRBJ1-1|15|.|TRBV6-5|few
CASSYSPSGLAEAFF
TGTGCCAGCAGTTACTCGCCGTCGGGATTGGCTGAAGCTTTCTTT
>TRBJ1-6|17|TRBD1|TRBV6-6|many
CASSPTGTGYYNSPLHF
TGTGCCAGCAGTCCCACCGGGACAGGCTACTATAATTCACCCCTCCACTTT
>TRBJ2-1|16|TRBD1|TRBV7-6|.
CASSSTGASSYNEQFF
TGTGCCAGCAGTTCAACAGGGGCAAGCTCCTACAATGAGCAGTTCTTC
>TRBJ1-1|16|.|TRBV28|many
CASKPTSGQHSQEAFF
TGTGCCAGCAAACCCACTTCCGGGCAGCATAGTCAGGAAGCTTTCTTT
>TRBJ2-7|16|TRBD1|TRBV25-1|many
CASSASAGTANYEQYF
TGTGCCAGCAGTGCCTCTGCCGGGACAGCAAACTACGAGCAGTACTTC
>TRBJ1-1|12|.|TRBV5-6|few
CASSLTANEAFF
TGTGCCAGCAGCTTGACGGCAAATGAAGCTTTCTTT
>TRBJ2-7|12|.|TRBV25-1|few
CASSGGLYEQYF
TGTGCCAGCAGCGGAGGGCTCTACGAGCAGTACTTC
>TRBJ2-3|21|TRBD2|TRBV11-3|few
CASSLRPPPLAGGPRTDTQYF
TGTGCCAGCAGCTTAAGGCCCCCTCCCTTAGCGGGAGGGCCGCGGACAGATACGCAGTATTTT
>TRBJ1-1|12|.|TRBV2|few
CASRGQDTEAFF
TGTGCCAGCAGGGGGCAGGACACTGAAGCTTTCTTT